The 5 T cell receptor beta chains listed next were all sequenced from one sample in a study of technical replicates of blood from a handful of donors. The protocol was immunoSEQ multiplex PCR, while the TCRdb copy is restricted to in-frame clones and leaves out a portion. Of some 64,000 clones listed, roughly 92% are singletons. The sequenced sample consisted of PBMCs. Receptor source: a human donor in good health. Some clones in this sample may be carry-over from other donors' samples.

V usage is TRBV15 and J usage is TRBJ2-1; D call uncertain. Germline V gene lookup returns CDR1 LNHNV and CDR2 YYDKDF (reference sequence). The CDR3 consists of 13 residues. The V and J ends lost 0 bases and 13 bases respectively, with 13 bases between them. In DNA, the CDR3 is TGTGCCACCAGCAGAGATCCCCTTTCTCCTCAGTTCTTC. Translating it yields CATSRDPLSPQFF.

The chain couples TRBV4-3 to TRBJ2-7; D perhaps matches TRBD1 (6 bases). The CDR3 consists of 19 residues. The V and J ends lost 0 bases and 2 bases respectively, with 23 bases between them. Per the germline V gene, CDR1 is LGHNA and CDR2 is YSLEER. CDR3 in amino acids: CASSQELRGAGTRPYEQYF. The CDR3 coding sequence is TGCGCCAGCAGCCAAGAACTTCGGGGCGCCGGGACAAGACCCTACGAGCAGTACTTC.

The chain joins TRBV7-3 to TRBJ2-3; 8 nucleotides agree with TRBD2. V lost 1 base to trimming and J lost 9 bases; unmatched junction nucleotides: 3. This CDR3 is built from 13 residues. CDR1 is SGHTA and CDR2 is FQGTGA in the germline V gene. The CDR3 nucleotides are TGTGCCAGCAGCTTAAGTCGGGAGGGAACGCAGTATTTT. This gives the protein CASSLSREGTQYF.

V gene TRBV7-2 combines with J gene TRBJ2-7, with TRBD1 matching 7 bases. Germline V gene sequence: CDR1 SGHTA, CDR2 FQGNSA. CDR3 length equals 16 residues. V lost 1 base, J lost 4 bases, and 10 bases stayed unmatched. CDR3 DNA sequence: TGTGCCAGCAGCTTAGGTTTAGGGCAGGGGGTATACGAGCAGTACTTC. Its translation: CASSLGLGQGVYEQYF.

This clone was counted once. The chain links TRBV18 to TRBJ2-7; D may be TRBD1 (6 bases). V gave up 3 bases and J gave up 1 base, with 7 bases separating them. Germline loops: CDR1 KGHSH, CDR2 LQKENI. The length of the CDR3 is 13 residues. CDR3 in DNA: TGTGCCAGCTCACCCGGACAGTCCTACGAGCAGTACTTC. Its protein product is CASSPGQSYEQYF. Variable domain in full (rest from reference TRBV18 and TRBJ2-7): NAGVMQNPRHLVRRRGQEARLRCSPMKGHSHVYWYRQLPEEGLKFMVYLQKENIIDESGMPKERFSAEFPKEGPSILRIQQVVRGDSAAYFCASSPGQSYEQYFGPGTRLTVT.